This T cell receptor beta chain was profiled in a study of early T cells in non-severe SARS-CoV-2 infection. In the study overall: The chains were unpaired, and the sequenced material was bulk RNA from unsorted whole blood. Study-level results: Matching results from VDJdb favored anti-spike CD8 responses, leaving private and CD4 specificities undetected.

Losses at the gene ends were 5 bases for V and 9 bases for J; bases not matched to a gene: 11. The CDR3 is 14 amino acids. Germline CDR1 is MGHDK and CDR2 is SYGVNS. Unique molecular identifier tags were affixed to discrete cDNA molecules. TCRdb reprocessed the 5' RACE reads via MiXCR and lists one record per CDR3 protein. The sample lists approximately 100,000 distinct CDR3 sequences, approximately 17% occurring once. A remark on this clonotype: The antigen remains unidentified.

The sample taken for sequencing was whole blood. The chain links TRBV25-1 to TRBJ1-2; 8 bases agree with TRBD1. The sequence came from an adult who was a healthcare worker with PCR-confirmed SARS-CoV-2 infection or an uninfected control (not recorded which). CDR3 DNA: TGTGCCAGCAGTTTTTTCAGGGGGCGCGAGAGCTACACCTTC. It encodes CASSFFRGRESYTF.